A single T cell receptor (beta chain) is shown here with its context. This entry belongs to a study of control samples from healthy donors and cancer patients. Here immunoSEQ multiplex PCR was the method, and the copy in TCRdb shows in-frame clones only, minus some. The sample records under 200,000 clones, 85% to 90% being singletons. The CDR3 extends over 12 amino acids. V lost 6 bases, J lost 6 bases, and 8 bases lay in between. Material for sequencing was blood. This sequence originates from a young woman in good health. The J gene is TRBJ2-2, the V gene TRBV12-3 or TRBV12-4; no reliable D call. CDR3 in amino acids: CASRTGSGELFF. The CDR3 DNA sequence: TGTGCCAGCAGGACTGGTTCCGGGGAGCTGTTTTTT.